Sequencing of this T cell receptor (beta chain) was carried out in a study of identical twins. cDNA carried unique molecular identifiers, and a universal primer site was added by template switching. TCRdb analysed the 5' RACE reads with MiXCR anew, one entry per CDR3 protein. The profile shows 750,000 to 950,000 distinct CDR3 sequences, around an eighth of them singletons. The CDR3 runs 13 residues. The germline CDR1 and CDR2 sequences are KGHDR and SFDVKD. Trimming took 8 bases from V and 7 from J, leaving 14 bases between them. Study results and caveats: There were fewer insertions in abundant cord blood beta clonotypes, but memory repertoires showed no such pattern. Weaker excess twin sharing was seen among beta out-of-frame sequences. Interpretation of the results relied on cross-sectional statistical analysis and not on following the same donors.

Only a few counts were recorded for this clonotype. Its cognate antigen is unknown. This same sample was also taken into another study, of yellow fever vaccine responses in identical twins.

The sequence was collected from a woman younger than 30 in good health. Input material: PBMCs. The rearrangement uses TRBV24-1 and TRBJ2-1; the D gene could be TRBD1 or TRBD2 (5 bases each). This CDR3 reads CATTGTQRNEQFF. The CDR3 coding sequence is TGTGCCACCACCGGGACGCAGAGGAATGAGCAGTTCTTC.